This passage covers 11 T cell receptor beta chains from one sample sequenced in a study of blood T cell repertoires in COVID-19 (TCRdb year 2020). Library generation was performed with the immunoSEQ multiplex PCR assay. Imported from immuneACCESS, the table was reduced by TCRdb to in-frame sequences with V and J called. These copies leave out some clones; in studies compared against another copy, an unresolved V gene accounts for under half, and the cause of the remainder is not known. The sample data list 95,000 to 150,000 clones, and roughly 78% of these were observed just once. The ten most abundant clones make up around 16% of the sample. The sequencing sample was made of peripheral blood. The receptors shown here come from a man in his fifties or sixties with active or convalescent COVID-19.

The gene calls are TRBV19 and TRBJ1-2; D not resolved. The germline V gene has CDR1 LNHDA and CDR2 SQIVND (reference sequence). CDR3 length equals 15 residues. Trimming shortened V by 5 bases and J by 0 bases, and 13 bases separated the two germline ends. CDR3 region: CASSLRPKANYGYTF. CDR3 in DNA: TGTGCCAGTAGTCTCAGGCCGAAAGCTAACTATGGCTACACCTTC.

The rearrangement links TRBV3-1 (or the pseudogene TRBV3-2) to TRBJ2-3; D perhaps matches TRBD1 (5 bases). There are 15 residues in the CDR3. Germline V gene data show CDR1 as LGHDT and CDR2 as YNNKEL (reference sequence). V lost 3 bases, J lost 1 base, and 11 bases lay in between. CDR3 protein: CASSHRQGRTDTQYF. In DNA, the CDR3 is TGTGCCAGCAGCCATCGCCAGGGTCGCACAGATACGCAGTATTTT.

This CDR3 is CASSRDRVHVSNTEAFF. CDR3 bases: TGTGCCAGCTCACGTGACAGGGTCCATGTTTCGAACACTGAAGCTTTCTTT. The chain joins TRBV18 to TRBJ1-1; TRBD1 aligns across 7 bases. The CDR3 runs to 17 residues. Germline loops: CDR1 KGHSH, CDR2 LQKENI. V shed 4 bases, J shed 1 base, and the junction held 12 bases outside the gene matches.

This rearrangement joins TRBV12-3 or TRBV12-4 to TRBJ2-5, with D uncertain. The CDR3 is made up of 12 amino acids. V lost 2 bases to trimming and J lost 5 bases, with 6 bases between them. Here the CDR3 reads CASSLPGETQYF. Here the CDR3 DNA reads TGTGCCAGCAGTTTACCCGGGGAGACCCAGTACTTC.

J is TRBJ1-5 and V is TRBV28; D is ambiguous. In germline, CDR1 is MDHEN, CDR2 SYDVKM. This CDR3 spans 14 amino acids. V was cut by 6 bases and J by 0 bases, with 9 bases left in between. The CDR3 DNA is TGTGCCAGCAGACCACAGTTTAGCAATCAGCCCCAGCATTTT. This translates into CASRPQFSNQPQHF.

The chain joins TRBV28 to TRBJ2-3, with TRBD1 matching over 7 bases. V lost 1 base to trimming and J lost 3 bases; unmatched junction nucleotides: 1. The germline CDR1 and CDR2 sequences are MDHEN and SYDVKM. CDR3 length: 14 amino acids. The chain's CDR3 is CASSLSQGTDTQYF. CDR3 nucleotides: TGTGCCAGCAGTTTATCACAGGGGACAGATACGCAGTATTTT.

The rearrangement joins TRBV4-1 to TRBJ1-1; TRBD1 matches at 9 bases. With V trimmed by 4 bases and J by 11 bases, 8 bases remained unmatched. Per germline, CDR1 MGHRA and CDR2 YSYEKL. The CDR3 has 13 residues. The CDR3 reads CASSRLDRGRAFF. CDR3 in DNA: TGCGCCAGCAGCCGTTTGGACAGGGGTCGGGCTTTCTTT.

This clone was counted only a few times. The chain joins TRBV6-4 to TRBJ2-3; D possibly corresponds to TRBD2 (6 bases). The CDR3 consists of 15 residues. CDR1 and CDR2 from the germline V gene are MRHNA and SNTAGT. V was cut by 0 bases and J by 4 bases, with 11 bases left in between. The CDR3 sequence: CASSDSGGAADTQYF. The CDR3 DNA reads TGTGCCAGCAGTGACTCGGGCGGGGCGGCAGATACGCAGTATTTT.

The chain has TRBV3-1 (or the pseudogene TRBV3-2) and TRBJ1-2; tentative D call: TRBD1 (5 bases). Germline V lookup: CDR1 LGHDT, CDR2 YNNKEL (reference sequence). The CDR3 runs to 13 residues. Trimming removed 0 bases from V and 7 bases from J, with 9 bases in between. The DNA for the CDR3 is TGTGCCAGCAGCCAAGATCGGGGGAGTGGCTACACCTTC. Its translation: CASSQDRGSGYTF.

The chain recombines TRBV6-8 with TRBJ2-7; 10 nucleotides line up with TRBD2. CDR3 length: 15 amino acids. CDR1 MNHGY and CDR2 SAAAGT come from the germline V gene. Unmatched junction bases numbered 3, after V lost 4 bases and J lost 0 bases. This CDR3 reads CASSSASGGSYEQYF. The CDR3 nucleotides are TGTGCCAGCAGTTCCGCTAGCGGGGGCTCCTACGAGCAGTACTTC.

The chain recombines TRBV5-4 with TRBJ2-5; D is perhaps TRBD1 (5 bases). Germline CDR1 is SGHNT and CDR2 is YYREEE (reference sequence). The V end lost 5 bases, the J end lost 3 bases, and 14 bases lay between the germline ends. The CDR3 runs 14 residues. CDR3 protein: CASSGQGREETQYF. In DNA form, the CDR3 reads TGTGCCAGCAGTGGGCAGGGAAGGGAAGAGACCCAGTACTTC. The full variable domain, completed using reference TRBV5-4 and TRBJ2-5, is ETGVTQSPTHLIKTRGQQVTLRCSSQSGHNTVSWYQQALGQGPQFIFQYYREEENGRGNFPPRFSGLQFPNYSSELNVNALELDDSALYLCASSGQGREETQYFGPGTRLLVL.